The rows below give T cell receptor beta chains drawn from one sample of a study of breast tumors, draining lymph nodes, adjacent tissues. A single record per CDR3 protein comes from TCRdb applying MiXCR to the multiplex PCR reads. The profile shows about 200,000 distinct CDR3 sequences, around a third of them singletons. Sequencing input: axillary lymph node tissue. These receptor sequences come from a female donor with breast cancer. Some clones in this sample may be carry-over from other donors' samples. Each CDR3 is given with its conserved first and last residue.

V: TRBV5-1; length: 15; J: TRBJ1-4; CDR3: CASSVGTGHNEKLFF
V: TRBV7-2; length: 16; J: TRBJ2-5; CDR3: CASSPRASGRLETQYF
V: TRBV4-1; length: 16; J: TRBJ2-5; CDR3: CASSQGVASSLETQYF
V: TRBV5-5; length: 13; J: TRBJ1-5; CDR3: CASSPGPDQPQHF
V: TRBV5-1; length: 17; J: TRBJ2-3; CDR3: CASSLALVAGVTDTQYF
V: TRBV18; length: 14; J: TRBJ1-2; CDR3: CASSPGTGAGGYTF
V: TRBV20-1; length: 14; J: TRBJ2-1; CDR3: CSAGVPGSNNEQFF
V: TRBV9; length: 15; J: TRBJ1-4; CDR3: CASSTRGGIGEKLFF
V: TRBV28; length: 13; J: TRBJ2-7; CDR3: CASGAGGGYEQYF
V: TRBV2; length: 15; J: TRBJ1-4; CDR3: CASSEEAGLSEKPFF
V: TRBV12-3/TRBV12-4; length: 14; J: TRBJ1-4; CDR3: CASSPRGRGEKLFF
V: TRBV19; length: 15; J: TRBJ2-3; CDR3: CASNPGKRVSDTQYF
V: TRBV27; length: 14; J: TRBJ2-6; CDR3: CASSGLTGANVLTF
V: TRBV29-1; length: 13; J: TRBJ1-2; CDR3: CSDFSSGEYGYTF
V: TRBV7-9; length: 14; J: TRBJ1-5; CDR3: CASSLAGINQPQHF
V: TRBV4-1; length: 15; J: TRBJ2-5; CDR3: CASSQEQGSEETQYF
V: TRBV7-2; length: 14; J: TRBJ1-4; CDR3: CASSRRGEGEKLFF
V: TRBV4-3; length: 10; J: TRBJ1-2; CDR3: CASSQGGYTF
V: TRBV7-3; length: 16; J: TRBJ2-5; CDR3: CASRPPGLADQETQYF
V: TRBV6-2/TRBV6-3; length: 15; J: TRBJ1-6; CDR3: CASRTDTGVNSPLHF
V: TRBV11-2; length: 15; J: TRBJ2-1; CDR3: CASSSHRGRAGEQFF
V: TRBV9; length: 18; J: TRBJ2-1; CDR3: CASSVVGLADSSYNEQFF